The 9 T cell receptor beta chains below were found in one sample sequenced in a study of identical twins. TCRdb re-derived calls from the 5' RACE reads in MiXCR, one entry per CDR3 protein. The sample has around 230,000 distinct CDR3 sequences, less than 10% seen once. The source material was memory (CD45RO+) T cells sorted from blood. The receptors were sampled from a woman under 30 in good health.

This clonotype was seen only a few times. CDR3 region: CASSLVESSYNEQFF. CDR3 in DNA: TGTGCCAGCAGCTTAGTAGAGAGCTCCTACAATGAGCAGTTCTTC. This chain uses TRBV11-2 with TRBJ2-1, with unresolved D. CDR3 length equals 15 residues. CDR1 SGHAT and CDR2 FQNNGV come from the germline V gene. Trimming stripped 1 base from V and 0 bases from J, with 7 bases between.

The V and J genes are TRBV4-3 and TRBJ2-2; D call uncertain. The CDR3 spans 17 residues. Germline CDR1 is LGHNA and CDR2 is YSLEER. With 2 bases removed from V and 0 bases from J, the gap between germline ends came to 13 bases. As DNA, the CDR3 is TGCGCCAGCAGCCAAACCTTTAGGCAGGCGAACACCGGGGAGCTGTTTTTT. Its translation: CASSQTFRQANTGELFF.

In its sample, this clonotype was seen many times. V usage is TRBV2 and J usage is TRBJ2-1, with 11 nucleotides matching TRBD2. V lost 6 bases and J lost 4; bases outside the gene matches: 11. Looked up from germline, CDR1 is SNHLY and CDR2 is FYNNEI. CDR3 length: 17 amino acids. DNA of the CDR3: TGTGCCAGCAGGGGGACTAGCGGAGATGGGAATTACAATGAGCAGTTCTTC. It specifies CASRGTSGDGNYNEQFF.

This clonotype appeared many times. V usage is TRBV4-1 and J usage is TRBJ1-1; 7 bases are shared with TRBD1. Losses at the gene ends were 4 bases for V and 1 base for J; bases not matched to a gene: 3. This CDR3 comprises 14 residues. Germline loops: CDR1 MGHRA, CDR2 YSYEKL. The CDR3 coding sequence is TGCGCCAGCAGCCCCTACAGGGGGAACACTGAAGCTTTCTTT. Its translation: CASSPYRGNTEAFF.

This clonotype came up many times. This sequence joins TRBV5-4 and TRBJ1-2, with 8 nucleotides matching TRBD1. Germline trimming cut 2 bases from V and 3 bases from J; bases unmatched to any gene: 9. This CDR3 has 16 residues. CDR1 SGHNT and CDR2 YYREEE come from the germline V gene (reference sequence). The CDR3 loop reads CASSFRRQGRHYGYTF. Here the CDR3 DNA reads TGTGCCAGCAGCTTCCGAAGACAGGGGAGACACTATGGCTACACCTTC.

The chain has TRBV10-3 and TRBJ1-3, with D unclear. The germline V gene encodes CDR1 ENHRY and CDR2 SYGVKD. The CDR3 length is 13 residues. Trimming took 6 bases from V and 0 from J, leaving 6 bases between them. The CDR3 here is CAIRAASGNTIYF. Here the CDR3 DNA reads TGTGCCATCAGGGCGGCCTCTGGAAACACCATATATTTT.

Many counts were recorded for this clonotype. The rearrangement links TRBV7-2 to TRBJ2-1, with D unclear. The CDR3 is 13 residues long. CDR1 SGHTA and CDR2 FQGNSA come from the germline V gene. The V end lost 3 bases, the J end lost 6 bases, and 9 bases lay between the germline ends. CDR3 nucleotides: TGTGCCAGCAGCTTCCAAGTTGCCAATGAGCAGTTCTTC. It encodes CASSFQVANEQFF.

The chain combines TRBV14 with TRBJ1-6; D perhaps matches TRBD1 (6 bases). This CDR3 contains 16 residues. Germline CDR1 and CDR2: SGHDN and FVKESK. The V end lost 3 bases, the J end lost 4 bases, and 13 bases lay between the germline ends. The CDR3 reads CASSQRGGGYNSPLHF. The CDR3 nucleotides read TGTGCCAGCAGCCAGCGAGGGGGTGGTTATAATTCACCCCTCCACTTT.

The chain uses TRBV20-1 and TRBJ1-1, with unresolved D. The CDR3 loop spans 11 amino acids. Germline V gene data show CDR1 as DFQATT and CDR2 as SNEGSKA (reference sequence). Trimming stripped 0 bases from V and 7 bases from J, with 6 bases between. The CDR3 nucleotides read TGCAGTGCTAGAGAGGGGATTGAAGCTTTCTTT. Protein: CSAREGIEAFF.